This T cell receptor beta chain originates from a study of blood T cell repertoires in COVID-19. This CDR3 comprises 18 residues. Germline V gene lookup returns CDR1 SGHVS and CDR2 FNYEAQ. The junction had 17 bases not matched to a gene; V was cut back by 1 base and J by 6 bases. Clones were sequenced by immunoSEQ multiplex PCR, and TCRdb holds only the in-frame ones, with some missing. The data show about 170,000 clones, around 89% seen once. The sequenced sample was peripheral blood. The sequence derives from a man aged 50 to 60 who had recovered from COVID-19. The chain couples TRBV7-6 to TRBJ2-7, with 8 bases that match TRBD2. The CDR3, as DNA: TGTGCCAGCAGCTTAGAACCCCTTTGGAGCGGGAGTACCTCCGAGCAGTACTTC. Protein: CASSLEPLWSGSTSEQYF.